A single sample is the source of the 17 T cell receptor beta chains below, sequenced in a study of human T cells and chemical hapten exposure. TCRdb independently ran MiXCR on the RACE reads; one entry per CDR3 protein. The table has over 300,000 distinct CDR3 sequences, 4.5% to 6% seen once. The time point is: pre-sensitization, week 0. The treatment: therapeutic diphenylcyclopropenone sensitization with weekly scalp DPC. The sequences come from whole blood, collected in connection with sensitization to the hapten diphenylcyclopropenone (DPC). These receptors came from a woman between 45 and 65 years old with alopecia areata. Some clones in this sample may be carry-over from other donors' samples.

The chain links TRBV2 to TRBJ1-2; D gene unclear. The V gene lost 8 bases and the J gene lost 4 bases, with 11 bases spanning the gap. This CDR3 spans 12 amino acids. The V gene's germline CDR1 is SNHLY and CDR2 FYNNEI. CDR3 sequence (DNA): TGTGCCAGCGGAGGACCGATCTATGGCTACACCTTC. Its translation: CASGGPIYGYTF. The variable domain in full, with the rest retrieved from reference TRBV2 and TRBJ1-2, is EPEVTQTPSHQVTQMGQEVILRCVPISNHLYFYWYRQILGQKVEFLVSFYNNEISEKSEIFDDQFSVERPDGSNFTLKIRSTKLEDSAMYFCASGGPIYGYTFGSGTRLTVV.

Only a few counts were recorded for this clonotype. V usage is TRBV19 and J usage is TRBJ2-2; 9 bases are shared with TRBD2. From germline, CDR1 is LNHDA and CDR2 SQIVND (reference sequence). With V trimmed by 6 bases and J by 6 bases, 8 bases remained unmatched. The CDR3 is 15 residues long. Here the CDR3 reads CASSPGTSNSGELFF. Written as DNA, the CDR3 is TGTGCCAGTAGCCCCGGGACTAGCAATTCCGGGGAGCTGTTTTTT. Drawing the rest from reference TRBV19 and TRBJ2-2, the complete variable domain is DGGITQSPKYLFRKEGQNVTLSCEQNLNHDAMYWYRQDPGQGLRLIYYSQIVNDFQKGDIAEGYSVSREKKESFPLTVTSAQKNPTAFYLCASSPGTSNSGELFFGEGSRLTVL.

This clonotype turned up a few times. The DNA of the CDR3 is TGTGCCAGCATACTCAGGGGTAGTATGTATTTT. Amino acids: CASILRGSMYF. V is TRBV2 and J is TRBJ2-3; a weak D match, TRBD1 (6 bases). This CDR3 comprises 11 residues. The V gene lost 7 bases and the J gene lost 14 bases, with 16 bases spanning the gap. Germline V gives CDR1 SNHLY, CDR2 FYNNEI.

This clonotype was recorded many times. The CDR3 bases are TGTGCCAGCAGCTTTCCCGACAATCAAGAGACCCAGTACTTC. It is translated as CASSFPDNQETQYF. The genes are TRBV7-2 and TRBJ2-5; D is ambiguous. Germline V gene lookup returns CDR1 SGHTA and CDR2 FQGNSA. This CDR3 has 14 residues. The V gene lost 3 bases and the J gene lost 2 bases, with 10 bases spanning the gap.

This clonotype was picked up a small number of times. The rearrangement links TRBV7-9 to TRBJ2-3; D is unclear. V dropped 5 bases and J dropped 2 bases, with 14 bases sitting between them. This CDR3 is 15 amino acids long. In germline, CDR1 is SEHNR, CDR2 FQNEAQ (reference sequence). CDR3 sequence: CASSRLRAPTDTQYF. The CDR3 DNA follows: TGTGCCAGCAGCCGCCTCCGGGCTCCCACAGATACGCAGTATTTT.

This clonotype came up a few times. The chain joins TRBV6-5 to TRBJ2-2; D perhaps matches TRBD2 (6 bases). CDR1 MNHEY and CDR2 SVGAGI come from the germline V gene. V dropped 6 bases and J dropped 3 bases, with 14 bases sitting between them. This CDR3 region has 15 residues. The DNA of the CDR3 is TGTGCCAGCAGCCAAGAGCGGAGGGACACCGGGGAGCTGTTTTTT. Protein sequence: CASSQERRDTGELFF.

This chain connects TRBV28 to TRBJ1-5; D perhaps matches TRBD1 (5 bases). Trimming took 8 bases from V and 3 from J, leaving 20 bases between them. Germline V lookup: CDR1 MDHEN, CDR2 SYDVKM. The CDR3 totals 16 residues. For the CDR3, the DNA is TGTGCCAGCTTCCGCACGGGGGAACTGCACAATCAGCCCCAGCATTTT. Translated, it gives CASFRTGELHNQPQHF.

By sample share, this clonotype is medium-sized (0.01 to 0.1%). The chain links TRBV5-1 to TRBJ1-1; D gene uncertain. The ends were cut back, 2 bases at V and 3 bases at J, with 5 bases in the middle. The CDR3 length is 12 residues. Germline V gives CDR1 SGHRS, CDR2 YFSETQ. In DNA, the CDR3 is TGCGCCAGCAGCTTAAGGGACACTGAAGCTTTCTTT. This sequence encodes CASSLRDTEAFF.

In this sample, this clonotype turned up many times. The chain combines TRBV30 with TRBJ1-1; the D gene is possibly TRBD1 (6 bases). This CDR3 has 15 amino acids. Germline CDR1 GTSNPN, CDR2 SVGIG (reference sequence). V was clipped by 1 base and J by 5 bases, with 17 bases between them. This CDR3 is CAWSGGRKGNTEAFF. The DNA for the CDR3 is TGTGCCTGGAGTGGGGGGCGCAAGGGAAATACTGAAGCTTTCTTT.

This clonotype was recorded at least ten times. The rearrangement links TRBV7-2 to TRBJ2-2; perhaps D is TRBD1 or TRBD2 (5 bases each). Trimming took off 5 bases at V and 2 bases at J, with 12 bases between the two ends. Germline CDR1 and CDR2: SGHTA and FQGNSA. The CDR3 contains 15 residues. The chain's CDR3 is CASSPVGGNTGELFF. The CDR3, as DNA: TGTGCCAGCAGCCCCGTTGGGGGAAACACCGGGGAGCTGTTTTTT.

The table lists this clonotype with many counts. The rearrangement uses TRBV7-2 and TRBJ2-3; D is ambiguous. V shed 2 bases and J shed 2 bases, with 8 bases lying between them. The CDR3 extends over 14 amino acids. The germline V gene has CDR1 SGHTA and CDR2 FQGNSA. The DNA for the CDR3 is TGTGCCAGCAGCTTACTCGGATTCACAGATACGCAGTATTTT. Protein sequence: CASSLLGFTDTQYF.

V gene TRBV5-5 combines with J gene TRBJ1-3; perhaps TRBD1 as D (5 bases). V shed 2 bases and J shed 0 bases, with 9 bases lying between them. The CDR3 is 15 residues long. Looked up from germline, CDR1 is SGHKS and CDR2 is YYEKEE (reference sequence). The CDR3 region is CASSFTGDSGNTIYF. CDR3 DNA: TGTGCCAGCAGCTTTACAGGAGACTCTGGAAACACCATATATTTT.

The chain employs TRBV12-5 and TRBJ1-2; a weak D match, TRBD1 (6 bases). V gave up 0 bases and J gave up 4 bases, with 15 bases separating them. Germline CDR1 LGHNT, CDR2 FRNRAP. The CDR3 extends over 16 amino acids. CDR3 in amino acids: CASGLVQGGVGYGYTF. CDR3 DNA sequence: TGTGCTAGTGGTTTGGTACAGGGTGGGGTTGGCTATGGCTACACCTTC.

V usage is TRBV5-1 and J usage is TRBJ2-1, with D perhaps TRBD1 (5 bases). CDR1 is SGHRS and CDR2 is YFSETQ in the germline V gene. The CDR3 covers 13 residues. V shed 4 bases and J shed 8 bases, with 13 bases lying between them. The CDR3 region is CASSAGNQDEQFF. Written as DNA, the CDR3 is TGCGCCAGCAGCGCAGGGAATCAGGATGAGCAGTTCTTC.

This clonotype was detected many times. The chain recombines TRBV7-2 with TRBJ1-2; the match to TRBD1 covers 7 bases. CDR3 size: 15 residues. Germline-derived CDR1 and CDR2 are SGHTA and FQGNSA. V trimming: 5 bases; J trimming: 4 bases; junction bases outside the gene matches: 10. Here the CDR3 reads CASSENRGLSYGYTF. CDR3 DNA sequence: TGTGCCAGCAGCGAGAACAGGGGACTTAGCTATGGCTACACCTTC.

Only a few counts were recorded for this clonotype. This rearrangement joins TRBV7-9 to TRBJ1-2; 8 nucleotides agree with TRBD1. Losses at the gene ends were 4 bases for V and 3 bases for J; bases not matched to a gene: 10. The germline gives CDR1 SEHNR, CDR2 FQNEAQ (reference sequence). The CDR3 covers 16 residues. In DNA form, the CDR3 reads TGTGCCAGCAGCTCCACACAGGGGGGTTACGACTATGGCTACACCTTC. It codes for CASSSTQGGYDYGYTF.

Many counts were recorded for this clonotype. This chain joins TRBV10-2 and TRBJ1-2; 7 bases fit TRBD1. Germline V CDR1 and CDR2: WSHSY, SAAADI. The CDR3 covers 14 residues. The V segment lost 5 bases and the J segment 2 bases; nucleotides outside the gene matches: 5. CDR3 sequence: CASSMTGRNYGYTF. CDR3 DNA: TGCGCCAGCAGTATGACAGGGCGGAACTATGGCTACACCTTC.